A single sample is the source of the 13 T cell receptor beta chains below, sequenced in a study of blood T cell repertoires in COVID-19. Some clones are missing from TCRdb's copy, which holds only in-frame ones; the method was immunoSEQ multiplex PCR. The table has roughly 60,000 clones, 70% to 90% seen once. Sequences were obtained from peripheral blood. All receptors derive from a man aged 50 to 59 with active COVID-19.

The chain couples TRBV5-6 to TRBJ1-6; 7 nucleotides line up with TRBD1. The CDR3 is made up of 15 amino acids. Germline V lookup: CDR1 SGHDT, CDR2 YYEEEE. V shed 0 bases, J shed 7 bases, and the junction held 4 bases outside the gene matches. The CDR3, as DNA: TGTGCCAGCAGCTTGGGTAGGGGGCGGAATTCACCCCTCCACTTT. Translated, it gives CASSLGRGRNSPLHF.

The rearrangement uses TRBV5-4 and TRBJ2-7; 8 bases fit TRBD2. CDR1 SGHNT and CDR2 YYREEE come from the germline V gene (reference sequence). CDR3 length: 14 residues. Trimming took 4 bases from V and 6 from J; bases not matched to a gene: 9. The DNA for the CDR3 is TGTGCCAGCAGCACTCGCGGGGGGCCGACCGAGCAGTACTTC. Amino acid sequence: CASSTRGGPTEQYF.

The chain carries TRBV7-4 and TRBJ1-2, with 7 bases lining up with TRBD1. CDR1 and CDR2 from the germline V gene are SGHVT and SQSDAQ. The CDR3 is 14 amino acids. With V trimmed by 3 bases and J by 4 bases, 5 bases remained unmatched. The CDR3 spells CASSFRTGAYGYTF. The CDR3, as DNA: TGTGCCAGCAGCTTCCGGACAGGAGCCTATGGCTACACCTTC.

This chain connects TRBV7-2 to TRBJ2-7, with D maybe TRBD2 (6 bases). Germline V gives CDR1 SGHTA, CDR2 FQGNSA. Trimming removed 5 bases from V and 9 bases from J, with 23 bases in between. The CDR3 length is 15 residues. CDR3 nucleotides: TGTGCCAGCAGCGGTGGGTGGCCGGGACCCGGGGGGCAGTACTTC. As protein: CASSGGWPGPGGQYF.

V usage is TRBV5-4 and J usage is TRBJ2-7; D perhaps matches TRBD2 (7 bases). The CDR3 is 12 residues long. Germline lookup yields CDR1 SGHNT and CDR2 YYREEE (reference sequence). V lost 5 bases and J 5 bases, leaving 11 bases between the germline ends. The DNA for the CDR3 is TGTGCCAGCAGGGGGAGGGGGGACGAGCAGTACTTC. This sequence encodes CASRGRGDEQYF.

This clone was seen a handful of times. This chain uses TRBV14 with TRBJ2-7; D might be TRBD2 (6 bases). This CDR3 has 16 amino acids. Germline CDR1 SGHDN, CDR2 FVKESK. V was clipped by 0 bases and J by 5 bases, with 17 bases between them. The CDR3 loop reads CASSQEGHLRRDEQYF. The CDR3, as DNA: TGTGCCAGCAGCCAAGAAGGGCATTTACGGAGGGACGAGCAGTACTTC.

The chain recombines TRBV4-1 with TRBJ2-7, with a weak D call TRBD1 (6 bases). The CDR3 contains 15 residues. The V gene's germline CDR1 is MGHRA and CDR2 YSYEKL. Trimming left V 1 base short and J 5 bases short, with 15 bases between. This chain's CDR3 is CASSQGRGLLDEQYF. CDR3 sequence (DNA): TGCGCCAGCAGCCAAGGAAGGGGGTTATTGGACGAGCAGTACTTC.

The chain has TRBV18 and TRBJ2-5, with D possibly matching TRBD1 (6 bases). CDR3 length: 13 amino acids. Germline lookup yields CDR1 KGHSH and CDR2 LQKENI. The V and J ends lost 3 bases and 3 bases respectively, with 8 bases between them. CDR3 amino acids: CASSPRQEETQYF. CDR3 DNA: TGTGCCAGCTCACCTCGACAGGAAGAGACCCAGTACTTC.

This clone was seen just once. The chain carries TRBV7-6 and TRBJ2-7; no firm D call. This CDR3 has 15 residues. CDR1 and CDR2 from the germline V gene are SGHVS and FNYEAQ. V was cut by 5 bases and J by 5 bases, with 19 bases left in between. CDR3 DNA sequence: TGTGCCAGCAGCCACCGGTGGAACAGCTTCAACGAGCAGTACTTC. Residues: CASSHRWNSFNEQYF.

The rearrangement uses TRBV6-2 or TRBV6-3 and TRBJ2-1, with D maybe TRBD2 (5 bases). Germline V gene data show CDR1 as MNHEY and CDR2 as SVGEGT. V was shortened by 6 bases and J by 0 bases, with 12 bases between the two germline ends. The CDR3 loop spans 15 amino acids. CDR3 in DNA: TGTGCCAGCAGCCACCCGGGGAGCTCCTACAATGAGCAGTTCTTC. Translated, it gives CASSHPGSSYNEQFF.

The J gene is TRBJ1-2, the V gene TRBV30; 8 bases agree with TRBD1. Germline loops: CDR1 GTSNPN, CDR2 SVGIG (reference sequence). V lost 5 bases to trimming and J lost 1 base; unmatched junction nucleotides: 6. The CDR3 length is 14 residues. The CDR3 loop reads CAWGDRGRNYGYTF. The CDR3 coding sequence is TGTGCCTGGGGAGACAGGGGACGTAACTATGGCTACACCTTC.

The CDR3 sequence is CATITSFQTEAFF. The CDR3 DNA is TGTGCCACCATCACGAGCTTTCAAACTGAAGCTTTCTTT. The chain recombines TRBV19 with TRBJ1-1; D gene ambiguous. This CDR3 has 13 residues. Germline V gene data show CDR1 as LNHDA and CDR2 as SQIVND (reference sequence). V was pared by 10 bases and J by 5 bases, with 17 bases between.

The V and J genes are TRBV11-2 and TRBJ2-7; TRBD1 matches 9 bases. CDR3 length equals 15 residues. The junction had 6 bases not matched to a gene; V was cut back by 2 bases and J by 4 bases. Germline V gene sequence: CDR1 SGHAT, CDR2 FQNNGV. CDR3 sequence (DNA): TGTGCCAGCAGCTTATTGGGACAGGGCTTTTACGAGCAGTACTTC. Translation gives CASSLLGQGFYEQYF.